The next 2 T cell receptor beta chains were all read from a single sample in a study of Ad26.COV2.S vaccination and SARS-CoV-2 variants. Treatment here: around 19 received Ad26.COV2.S at low or high dose, single or two shots; a few received placebo; per-sample allocation not given. The samples were gathered on day 63 after the first injection of vaccine or placebo. Here immunoSEQ multiplex PCR was the method, and the copy in TCRdb shows in-frame clones only, minus some. This sample carries about 350,000 clones, around 89% of them seen once, and the ten largest clones take about 4.6%. The sample here was peripheral blood, taken in a trial of Ad26.COV2.S vaccine versus placebo. The receptors derive from a person aged 18-60 years who received the Ad26.COV2.S COVID-19 vaccine or a placebo.

J is TRBJ2-1 and V is TRBV29-1, with D unresolved. V was cut by 5 bases and J by 0 bases, with 11 bases left in between. In germline, CDR1 is SQVTM, CDR2 ANQGSEA. This CDR3 is built from 14 residues. CDR3: CSVRSRSSYNEQFF. For the CDR3, the DNA is TGCAGCGTTAGGTCCCGAAGCTCCTACAATGAGCAGTTCTTC.

J is TRBJ2-1 and V is TRBV7-9, with TRBD2 as a possible D gene (6 bases). Deletions cut 3 bases from V and 9 bases from J, with 18 bases between. Germline loops: CDR1 SEHNR, CDR2 FQNEAQ (reference sequence). This CDR3 is built from 15 residues. The CDR3 region is CASSFIQTLGGEQFF. The CDR3 region has the DNA TGTGCCAGCAGCTTCATCCAGACACTCGGGGGTGAGCAGTTCTTC.